A single sample gave rise to the 5 T cell receptor beta chains below, sequenced in a study of blood T cell repertoires in COVID-19. The method was immunoSEQ multiplex PCR; TCRdb's version includes in-frame clones alone and lacks a portion of them. The sample consists of fewer than 400,000 clones, around 90% of them appearing once. The sample taken for sequencing was PBMCs or T cells enriched from blood (not recorded which). The receptors originated from a man in his 60s who had recovered from COVID-19.

This chain joins TRBV7-3 and TRBJ2-2; 7 nucleotides agree with TRBD2. The germline CDR1 and CDR2 sequences are SGHTA and FQGTGA. After removal of 3 bases from V and 6 bases from J, the junction contained 7 bases not matched to a gene. This CDR3 is built from 15 residues. The CDR3 region is CASSLTTSNAGELFF. For the CDR3, the DNA is TGTGCCAGCAGCTTGACGACTAGCAACGCCGGGGAGCTGTTTTTT.

The rearrangement joins TRBV18 to TRBJ2-2, with D possibly matching TRBD1 (5 bases). The CDR3 runs 13 residues. Germline-derived CDR1 and CDR2 are KGHSH and LQKENI. Trimming left V 8 bases short and J 6 bases short, with 13 bases between. CDR3 residues: CASADTRSGELFF. CDR3 coding DNA: TGTGCCAGCGCGGACACTCGGTCCGGGGAGCTGTTTTTT. The full variable domain, with the rest looked up from reference TRBV18 and TRBJ2-2, is NAGVMQNPRHLVRRRGQEARLRCSPMKGHSHVYWYRQLPEEGLKFMVYLQKENIIDESGMPKERFSAEFPKEGPSILRIQQVVRGDSAAYFCASADTRSGELFFGEGSRLTVL.

Worth noting for this clone: As the CDR3 is not closed by the conserved phenylalanine or tryptophan, this likely results from a read error. No DNA is shown, since the ends of the CDR3 on it are uncertain; the CDR3 is the one TCRdb lists. The chain recombines TRBV5-4 with TRBJ2-7; the table names TRBD2, a call not compared with the DNA. Germline CDR1 SGHNT, CDR2 YYREEE (reference sequence). Counting both end residues, the CDR3 totals 15 amino acids. Here the CDR3 reads CASSLGPTRSYESIS.

The chain carries TRBV6-5 and TRBJ2-3; D ambiguous. V was trimmed by 2 bases and J by 3 bases, leaving 9 bases between them. CDR1 is MNHEY and CDR2 is SVGAGI in the germline V gene. This CDR3 region has 14 residues. The CDR3 sequence: CASSYMAVTDTQYF. The DNA for the CDR3 is TGTGCCAGCAGTTACATGGCGGTGACAGATACGCAGTATTTT.

Only one count was recorded for this clone. This sequence joins TRBV5-4 and TRBJ2-1; 14 bases map to TRBD2. Germline CDR1 SGHNT, CDR2 YYREEE (reference sequence). J gave up 6 bases and V 3 bases, and 5 bases lay outside the gene matches. CDR3 size: 16 residues. The CDR3 DNA sequence: TGTGCCAGCAGCTGGGGACTAGCGGGAGTTTCCAATGAGCAGTTCTTC. The encoded protein is CASSWGLAGVSNEQFF.